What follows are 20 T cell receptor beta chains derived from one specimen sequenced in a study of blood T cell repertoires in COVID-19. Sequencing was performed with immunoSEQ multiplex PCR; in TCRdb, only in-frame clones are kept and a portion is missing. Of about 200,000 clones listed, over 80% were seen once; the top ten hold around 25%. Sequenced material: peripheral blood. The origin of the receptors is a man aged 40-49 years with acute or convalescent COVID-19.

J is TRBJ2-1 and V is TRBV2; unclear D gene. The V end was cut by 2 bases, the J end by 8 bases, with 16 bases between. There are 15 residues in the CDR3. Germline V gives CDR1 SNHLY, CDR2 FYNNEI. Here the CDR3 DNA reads TGTGCCAGCAGTGAATCCACCGTGGCCCTTCATGAGCAGTTCTTC. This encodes CASSESTVALHEQFF.

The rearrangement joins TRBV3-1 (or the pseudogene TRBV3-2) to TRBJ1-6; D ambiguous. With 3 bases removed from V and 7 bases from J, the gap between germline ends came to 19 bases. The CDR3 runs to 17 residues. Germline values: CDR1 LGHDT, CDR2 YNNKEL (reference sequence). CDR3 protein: CASSHPRKGVGNSPLHF. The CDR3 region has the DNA TGTGCCAGCAGCCACCCTCGAAAGGGAGTGGGGAATTCACCCCTCCACTTT.

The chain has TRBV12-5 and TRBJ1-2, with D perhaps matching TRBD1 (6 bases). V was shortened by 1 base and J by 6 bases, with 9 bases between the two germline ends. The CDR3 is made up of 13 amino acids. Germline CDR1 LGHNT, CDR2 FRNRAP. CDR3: CASGLEGVHGYTF. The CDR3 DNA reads TGTGCTAGTGGTTTGGAGGGGGTCCATGGCTACACCTTC.

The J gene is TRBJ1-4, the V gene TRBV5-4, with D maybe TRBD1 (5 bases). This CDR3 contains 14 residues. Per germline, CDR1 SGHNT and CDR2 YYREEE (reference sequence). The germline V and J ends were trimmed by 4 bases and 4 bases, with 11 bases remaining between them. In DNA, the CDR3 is TGTGCCAGCAGCCTGGGACTGAATAATGAAAAACTGTTTTTT. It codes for CASSLGLNNEKLFF.

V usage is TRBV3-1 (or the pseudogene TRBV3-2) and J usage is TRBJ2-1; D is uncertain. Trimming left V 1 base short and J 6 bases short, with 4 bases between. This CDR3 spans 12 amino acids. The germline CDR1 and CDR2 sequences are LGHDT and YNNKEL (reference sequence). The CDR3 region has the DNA TGTGCCAGCAGCCAAGCCCGCAATGAGCAGTTCTTC. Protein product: CASSQARNEQFF.

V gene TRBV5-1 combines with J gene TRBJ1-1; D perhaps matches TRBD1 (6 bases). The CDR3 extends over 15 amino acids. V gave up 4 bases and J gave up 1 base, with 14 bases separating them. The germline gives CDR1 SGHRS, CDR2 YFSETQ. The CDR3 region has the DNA TGCGCCAGCAGCAATTCTGTACAGGGGAACACTGAAGCTTTCTTT. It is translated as CASSNSVQGNTEAFF. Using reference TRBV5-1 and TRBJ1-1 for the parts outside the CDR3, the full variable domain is KAGVTQTPRYLIKTRGQQVTLSCSPISGHRSVSWYQQTPGQGLQFLFEYFSETQRNKGNFPGRFSGRQFSNSRSEMNVSTLELGDSALYLCASSNSVQGNTEAFFGQGTRLTVV.

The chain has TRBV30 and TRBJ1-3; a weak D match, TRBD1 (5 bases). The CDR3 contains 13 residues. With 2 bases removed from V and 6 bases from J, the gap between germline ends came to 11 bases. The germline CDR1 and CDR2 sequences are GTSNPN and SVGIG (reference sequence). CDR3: CAWSKAGLNTIYF. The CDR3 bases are TGTGCCTGGAGTAAGGCAGGGCTAAACACCATATATTTT.

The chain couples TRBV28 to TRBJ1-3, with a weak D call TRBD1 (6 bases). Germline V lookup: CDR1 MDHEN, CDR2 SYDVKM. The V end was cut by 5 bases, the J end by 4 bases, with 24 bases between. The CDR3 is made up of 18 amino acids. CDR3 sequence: CASSPRSFRGARGNTIYF. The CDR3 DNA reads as TGTGCCAGCAGTCCCCGATCATTTCGGGGGGCGCGGGGAAACACCATATATTTT. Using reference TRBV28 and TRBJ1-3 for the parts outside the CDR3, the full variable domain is DVKVTQSSRYLVKRTGEKVFLECVQDMDHENMFWYRQDPGLGLRLIYFSYDVKMKEKGDIPEGYSVSREKKERFSLILESASTNQTSMYLCASSPRSFRGARGNTIYFGEGSWLTVV.

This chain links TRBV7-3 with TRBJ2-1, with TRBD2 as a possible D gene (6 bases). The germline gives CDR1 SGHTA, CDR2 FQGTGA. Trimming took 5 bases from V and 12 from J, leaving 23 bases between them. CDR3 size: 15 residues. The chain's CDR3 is CASSPNRDSPTGQFF. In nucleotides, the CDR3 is TGTGCCAGCAGCCCAAACCGGGACTCCCCAACGGGGCAGTTCTTC.

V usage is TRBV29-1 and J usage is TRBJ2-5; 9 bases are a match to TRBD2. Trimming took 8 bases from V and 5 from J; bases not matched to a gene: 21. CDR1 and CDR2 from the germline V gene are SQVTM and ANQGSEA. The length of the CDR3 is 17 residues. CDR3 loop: CSTRGMILAGGGETQYF. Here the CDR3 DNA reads TGCAGCACCCGCGGGATGATCCTGGCGGGAGGGGGGGAGACCCAGTACTTC.

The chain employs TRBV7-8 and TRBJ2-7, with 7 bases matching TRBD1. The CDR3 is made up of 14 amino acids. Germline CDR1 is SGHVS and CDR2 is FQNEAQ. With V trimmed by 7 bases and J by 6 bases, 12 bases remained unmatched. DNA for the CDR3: TGTGCCAGCACCAAATCCAGGGGGTACAGCGAGCAGTACTTC. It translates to CASTKSRGYSEQYF.

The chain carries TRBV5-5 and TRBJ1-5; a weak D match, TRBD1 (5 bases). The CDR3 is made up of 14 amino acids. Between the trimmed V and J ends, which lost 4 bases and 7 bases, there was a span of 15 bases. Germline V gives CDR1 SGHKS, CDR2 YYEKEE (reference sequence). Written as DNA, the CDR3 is TGTGCCAGCAGCCCTCTAGGAGGGGACCAGCCCCAGCATTTT. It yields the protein CASSPLGGDQPQHF.

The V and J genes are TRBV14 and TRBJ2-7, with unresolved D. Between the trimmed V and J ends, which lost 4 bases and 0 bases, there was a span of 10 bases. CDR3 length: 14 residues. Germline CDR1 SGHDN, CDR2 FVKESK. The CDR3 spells CASSRGLSSYEQYF. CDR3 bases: TGTGCCAGCAGCCGAGGCCTTAGCTCCTACGAGCAGTACTTC.

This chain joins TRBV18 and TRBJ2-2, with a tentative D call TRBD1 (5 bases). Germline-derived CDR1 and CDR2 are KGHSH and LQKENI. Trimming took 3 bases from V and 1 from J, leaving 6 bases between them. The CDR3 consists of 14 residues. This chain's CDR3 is CASSPGQNTGELFF. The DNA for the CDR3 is TGTGCCAGCTCACCTGGACAGAACACCGGGGAGCTGTTTTTT.

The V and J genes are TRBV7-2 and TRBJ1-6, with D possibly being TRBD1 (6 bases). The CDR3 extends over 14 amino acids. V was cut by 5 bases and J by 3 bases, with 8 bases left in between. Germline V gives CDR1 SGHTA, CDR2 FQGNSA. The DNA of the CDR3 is TGTGCCAGCAGCCAACAGGGCTATAATTCACCCCTCCACTTT. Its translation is CASSQQGYNSPLHF.

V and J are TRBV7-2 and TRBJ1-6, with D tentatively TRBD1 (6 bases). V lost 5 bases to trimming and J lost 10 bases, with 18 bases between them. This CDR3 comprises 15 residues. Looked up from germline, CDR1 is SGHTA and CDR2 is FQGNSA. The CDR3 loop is CASSLNGGAHSPLHF. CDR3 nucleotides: TGTGCCAGCAGCCTGAATGGGGGGGCACACTCACCCCTCCACTTT.

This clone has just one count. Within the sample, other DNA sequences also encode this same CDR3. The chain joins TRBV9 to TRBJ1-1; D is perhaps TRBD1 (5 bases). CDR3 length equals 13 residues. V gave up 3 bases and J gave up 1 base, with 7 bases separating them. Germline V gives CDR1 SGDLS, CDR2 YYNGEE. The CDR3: CASSGGGNTEAFF. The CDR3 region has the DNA TGTGCCAGCAGCGGCGGGGGGAACACTGAAGCTTTCTTT.

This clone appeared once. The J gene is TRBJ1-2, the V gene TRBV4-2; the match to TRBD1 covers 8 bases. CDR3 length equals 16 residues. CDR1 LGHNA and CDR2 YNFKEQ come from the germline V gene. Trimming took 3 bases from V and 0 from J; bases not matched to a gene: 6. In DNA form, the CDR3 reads TGTGCCAGCAGCCAGCCCGGGACAGGAGCTAACTATGGCTACACCTTC. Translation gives CASSQPGTGANYGYTF.

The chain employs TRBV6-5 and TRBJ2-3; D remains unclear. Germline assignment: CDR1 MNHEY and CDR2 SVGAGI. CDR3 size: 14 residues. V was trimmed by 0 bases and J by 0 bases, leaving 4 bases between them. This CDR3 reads CASSYSLSTDTQYF. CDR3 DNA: TGTGCCAGCAGTTACTCACTTAGCACAGATACGCAGTATTTT.

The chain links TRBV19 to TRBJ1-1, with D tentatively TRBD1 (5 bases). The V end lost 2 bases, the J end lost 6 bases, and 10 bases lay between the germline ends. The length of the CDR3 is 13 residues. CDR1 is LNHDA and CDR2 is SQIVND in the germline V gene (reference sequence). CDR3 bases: TGTGCCAGTAGTATAAAGGGGAGGGCTGAAGCTTTCTTT. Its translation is CASSIKGRAEAFF.